These 28 T cell receptor beta chains were sequenced from one sample in a study of T cell responses to AZD1222 COVID-19 vaccine. Sequencing used immunoSEQ multiplex PCR; TCRdb keeps in-frame clones, though not all of them. The profile covers about 120,000 clones, with roughly 92% appearing a single time and 1.5% to 2% taken by the ten largest. The sequencing used peripheral blood, collected 28 days after the second AZD1222 dose. These receptors all stem from an adult who received the AZD1222 COVID-19 vaccine.

This chain links TRBV18 with TRBJ2-1; a weak D match, TRBD2 (5 bases). CDR1 is KGHSH, CDR2 LQKENI, per germline. The ends were cut back, 1 base at V and 4 bases at J, with 8 bases in the middle. The CDR3 covers 14 residues. The CDR3 sequence: CASSPRRDYNEQFF. CDR3 in DNA: TGTGCCAGCTCACCACGCCGGGATTACAATGAGCAGTTCTTC.

J is TRBJ1-4 and V is TRBV30; 8 bases map to TRBD1. The length of the CDR3 is 15 residues. V dropped 2 bases and J dropped 6; count of bases not matched to a gene: 8. CDR1 and CDR2 (germline): GTSNPN, SVGIG (reference sequence). The CDR3 sequence: CAWSHLGQADEKLFF. The CDR3 DNA sequence: TGTGCCTGGAGTCATCTGGGACAGGCTGATGAAAAACTGTTTTTT.

The genes are TRBV28 and TRBJ2-5; 10 bases are a match to TRBD1. The germline gives CDR1 MDHEN, CDR2 SYDVKM. The V gene end was trimmed by 6 bases and the J gene end by 4 bases; junction bases not matched to a gene: 8. CDR3 length: 15 amino acids. The CDR3 sequence: CASRQLTGGAETQYF. Here the CDR3 DNA reads TGTGCCAGCAGACAATTGACAGGGGGCGCAGAGACCCAGTACTTC.

The chain has TRBV28 and TRBJ2-3; TRBD1 is a possible D gene (5 bases). Trimming removed 3 bases from V and 2 bases from J, with 9 bases in between. Germline CDR1 reads MDHEN; CDR2 reads SYDVKM. This CDR3 is 14 amino acids long. CDR3 in DNA: TGTGCCAGCAGTTTTGACAGTTACACAGATACGCAGTATTTT. Translation: CASSFDSYTDTQYF.

Only one count was recorded for this clone. The rearrangement joins TRBV18 to TRBJ1-1, with TRBD1 as a possible D gene (5 bases). The CDR3 is 15 residues long. Trimming pared 4 bases from V and 1 base from J, leaving 13 bases between. The germline CDR1 and CDR2 sequences are KGHSH and LQKENI. DNA for the CDR3: TGTGCCAGCTCACGGGCGGGGCCCGGGAACACTGAAGCTTTCTTT. Its translation is CASSRAGPGNTEAFF.

The V call is TRBV28, the J call TRBJ1-4; 7 positions agree with TRBD1. CDR1 is MDHEN, CDR2 SYDVKM, per germline. J lost 6 bases, V lost 6 bases, and 7 bases had no gene match. CDR3 size: 14 residues. The CDR3: CASRTGVFYEKLFF. The CDR3 nucleotides are TGTGCCAGCAGAACAGGGGTTTTTTATGAAAAACTGTTTTTT.

CDR3 DNA: TGTGCCAGCAGTTTTGGGGGCAATCAGCCCCAGCATTTT. Its translation is CASSFGGNQPQHF. The chain uses TRBV6-2 or TRBV6-3 and TRBJ1-5; D uncertain. Trimming cost V 4 bases and J 2 bases, with 6 bases left between them. The CDR3 extends over 13 amino acids. Germline V gene lookup returns CDR1 MNHEY and CDR2 SVGEGT.

V is TRBV6-1 and J is TRBJ1-1; D is possibly TRBD1 (5 bases). The CDR3 has 12 residues. V lost 3 bases and J 7 bases, leaving 9 bases between the germline ends. In germline, CDR1 is MNHNS, CDR2 SASEGT. The CDR3 sequence: CASSELTGEAFF. Written as DNA, the CDR3 is TGTGCCAGCAGTGAGCTTACAGGTGAAGCTTTCTTT.

The gene calls are TRBV6-5 and TRBJ1-1; D not certain. Looked up from germline, CDR1 is MNHEY and CDR2 is SVGAGI. The CDR3 length is 15 residues. V lost 2 bases to trimming and J lost 0 bases, with 10 bases between them. The CDR3 region is CASSYASIMNTEAFF. CDR3 bases: TGTGCCAGCAGTTACGCCTCAATCATGAACACTGAAGCTTTCTTT.

The V gene is TRBV28, the J gene TRBJ2-7; 8 positions match TRBD1. V lost 3 bases to trimming and J lost 1 base; unmatched junction nucleotides: 8. The CDR3 is made up of 16 amino acids. Per the germline V gene, CDR1 is MDHEN and CDR2 is SYDVKM. The CDR3 DNA is TGTGCCAGCAGTTTCGCGGGACAGGCTCCTTCCTACGAGCAGTACTTC. Its translation: CASSFAGQAPSYEQYF.

This chain links TRBV10-1 with TRBJ2-1; 9 positions agree with TRBD2. CDR3 length: 17 residues. The junction had 10 bases not matched to a gene; V was cut back by 4 bases and J by 3 bases. The germline V gene has CDR1 WNHNN and CDR2 SYGVQD (reference sequence). CDR3 sequence: CASSGPIAGADYNEQFF. The DNA of the CDR3 is TGCGCCAGCAGTGGCCCGATAGCGGGAGCGGACTACAATGAGCAGTTCTTC.

The CDR3 nucleotides read TGTGCCAGCAGTTATCCCGTAGGGGGCAATTCACCCCTCCACTTT. Amino acid sequence: CASSYPVGGNSPLHF. This chain connects TRBV28 to TRBJ1-6, with 7 bases fitting TRBD1. This CDR3 is 15 amino acids long. Germline CDR1 reads MDHEN; CDR2 reads SYDVKM. Losses at the gene ends were 4 bases for V and 7 bases for J; bases not matched to a gene: 7.

V gene TRBV5-6 combines with J gene TRBJ1-2; 12 positions agree with TRBD1. The germline gives CDR1 SGHDT, CDR2 YYEEEE. The CDR3 consists of 16 residues. The V and J ends lost 3 bases and 4 bases, in that order; junction bases with no gene match: 7. The CDR3 loop is CASSSFPGQGAYGYTF. CDR3 bases: TGTGCCAGCAGCTCATTTCCGGGACAGGGGGCCTATGGCTACACCTTC.

The table lists this clone with a count of one. The chain carries TRBV2 and TRBJ1-2; D not certain. The CDR3 is 14 amino acids. V dropped 3 bases and J dropped 4 bases, with 12 bases sitting between them. Germline CDR1 reads SNHLY; CDR2 reads FYNNEI. The CDR3 protein is CASSDSVDIYGYTF. CDR3 coding DNA: TGTGCCAGCAGTGATTCTGTGGATATCTATGGCTACACCTTC.

The V gene is TRBV5-6, the J gene TRBJ2-7; D not resolved. Germline lookup yields CDR1 SGHDT and CDR2 YYEEEE. V was trimmed by 3 bases and J by 0 bases, leaving 7 bases between them. The CDR3 covers 13 residues. CDR3 sequence: CASSSASSYEQYF. In nucleotides, the CDR3 is TGTGCCAGCAGCTCCGCGAGCTCCTACGAGCAGTACTTC.

V usage is TRBV5-1 and J usage is TRBJ2-3, with 10 bases identical to TRBD2. Unmatched junction bases numbered 9, after V lost 2 bases and J lost 3 bases. Germline CDR1 is SGHRS and CDR2 is YFSETQ. CDR3 length: 17 amino acids. The CDR3 coding sequence is TGCGCCAGCAGCTTCCGGGGGTCTAGCGGGAGAACAGATACGCAGTATTTT. Its translation is CASSFRGSSGRTDTQYF. Supplemented by reference TRBV5-1 and TRBJ2-3, the full variable domain reads KAGVTQTPRYLIKTRGQQVTLSCSPISGHRSVSWYQQTPGQGLQFLFEYFSETQRNKGNFPGRFSGRQFSNSRSEMNVSTLELGDSALYLCASSFRGSSGRTDTQYFGPGTRLTVL.

The gene calls are TRBV27 and TRBJ2-1; TRBD2 agrees at 9 bases. The CDR3 is made up of 15 amino acids. The junction had 4 bases not matched to a gene; V was cut back by 3 bases and J by 4 bases. Per the germline V gene, CDR1 is MNHEY and CDR2 is SMNVEV (reference sequence). This CDR3 reads CASSFWLAGYNEQFF. In DNA, the CDR3 is TGTGCCAGCAGTTTCTGGCTAGCGGGATACAATGAGCAGTTCTTC.

V gene TRBV7-8 combines with J gene TRBJ1-4, with D tentatively TRBD1 (6 bases). Looked up from germline, CDR1 is SGHVS and CDR2 is FQNEAQ. This CDR3 has 14 amino acids. V shed 7 bases and J shed 4 bases, with 13 bases lying between them. The DNA of the CDR3 is TGTGCCAGCACCGCTGGGGGCATTAATGAAAAACTGTTTTTT. Its translation: CASTAGGINEKLFF.

The J gene is TRBJ1-5, the V gene TRBV6-6; D ambiguous. Trimming removed 6 bases from V and 0 bases from J, with 9 bases in between. The CDR3 covers 14 residues. The germline CDR1 and CDR2 sequences are MNHNY and SVGAGI (reference sequence). CDR3 region: CASSYGYSNQPQHF. DNA for the CDR3: TGTGCCAGCAGCTACGGGTATAGCAATCAGCCCCAGCATTTT.

V usage is TRBV5-1 and J usage is TRBJ1-2; the match to TRBD1 covers 11 bases. The CDR3 runs to 15 residues. The ends lost 0 bases at V and 6 bases at J; junction bases unmatched: 4. Germline values: CDR1 SGHRS, CDR2 YFSETQ. This chain's CDR3 is CASSLGEDRGHGYTF. The CDR3 region has the DNA TGCGCCAGCAGCTTGGGAGAGGACAGGGGGCATGGCTACACCTTC.

This clone appeared a single time. V usage is TRBV29-1 and J usage is TRBJ1-4; 11 nucleotides align to TRBD1. Germline loops: CDR1 SQVTM, CDR2 ANQGSEA. This CDR3 spans 13 amino acids. After removal of 6 bases from V and 8 bases from J, the junction contained 5 bases not matched to a gene. CDR3 amino acids: CSVGTGGSEKLFF. DNA for the CDR3: TGCAGCGTGGGGACAGGGGGAAGCGAAAAACTGTTTTTT.

The rearrangement links TRBV12-3 or TRBV12-4 to TRBJ1-1, with no clear D. The CDR3 sequence is 13 residues long. V gave up 3 bases and J gave up 1 base, with 6 bases separating them. Here the CDR3 DNA reads TGTGCCAGCAGTTTTATCGAGAACACTGAAGCTTTCTTT. Residues: CASSFIENTEAFF.

This clone was detected only once. The CDR3 region has the DNA TGTGCCAGCAGTCTTGAGGACGGCCTTAGACAGCCCCAGCATTTT. Encoded protein: CASSLEDGLRQPQHF. The rearrangement links TRBV2 to TRBJ1-5; D uncertain. V was pared by 5 bases and J by 7 bases, with 18 bases between. There are 15 residues in the CDR3. The germline V gene encodes CDR1 SNHLY and CDR2 FYNNEI.

The rearrangement uses TRBV27 and TRBJ1-4, with D hard to call. V was clipped by 6 bases and J by 0 bases, with 17 bases between them. The CDR3 runs 17 residues. CDR1 is MNHEY, CDR2 SMNVEV, per germline (reference sequence). The CDR3 coding sequence is TGTGCCAGCAGCCATTATCGGGAGATAGCAACTAATGAAAAACTGTTTTTT. Translation: CASSHYREIATNEKLFF.

CDR3 in DNA: TGTGCCAGCAGCCCGAAACCGGGACGGGCCTTCTTTGGCAATCAGCCCCAGCATTTT. Encoded protein: CASSPKPGRAFFGNQPQHF. This chain connects TRBV6-7 to TRBJ1-5, with a weak D call TRBD1 (5 bases). TRBV6-7 qualifies as an ORF whose function is uncertain. The CDR3 covers 19 residues. The ends were cut back, 6 bases at V and 2 bases at J, with 26 bases in the middle.

This chain links TRBV30 with TRBJ1-2; D is unresolved. Trimming cost V 0 bases and J 3 bases, with 11 bases left between them. CDR1 and CDR2 (germline): GTSNPN, SVGIG (reference sequence). The CDR3 covers 14 residues. This chain's CDR3 is CAWSVRGPHYGYTF. The CDR3 nucleotides read TGTGCCTGGAGTGTACGAGGTCCTCACTATGGCTACACCTTC.

The J gene is TRBJ1-1, the V gene TRBV29-1; 9 bases fit TRBD1. The length of the CDR3 is 14 residues. The J segment lost 4 bases and the V segment lost 6 bases, leaving 9 bases of the junction unmatched. The germline V gene has CDR1 SQVTM and CDR2 ANQGSEA. The CDR3, as DNA: TGCAGCGTACAGGGGGCGCGGCTGGCCACTGAAGCTTTCTTT. It yields the protein CSVQGARLATEAFF.

V and J are TRBV28 and TRBJ1-1, with D possibly being TRBD1 (6 bases). The CDR3 consists of 14 residues. Germline V gene sequence: CDR1 MDHEN, CDR2 SYDVKM. Trimming left V 6 bases short and J 2 bases short, with 13 bases between. As DNA, the CDR3 is TGTGCCAGCAGCCAATGGGGGGCTAACACTGAAGCTTTCTTT. Translation: CASSQWGANTEAFF.